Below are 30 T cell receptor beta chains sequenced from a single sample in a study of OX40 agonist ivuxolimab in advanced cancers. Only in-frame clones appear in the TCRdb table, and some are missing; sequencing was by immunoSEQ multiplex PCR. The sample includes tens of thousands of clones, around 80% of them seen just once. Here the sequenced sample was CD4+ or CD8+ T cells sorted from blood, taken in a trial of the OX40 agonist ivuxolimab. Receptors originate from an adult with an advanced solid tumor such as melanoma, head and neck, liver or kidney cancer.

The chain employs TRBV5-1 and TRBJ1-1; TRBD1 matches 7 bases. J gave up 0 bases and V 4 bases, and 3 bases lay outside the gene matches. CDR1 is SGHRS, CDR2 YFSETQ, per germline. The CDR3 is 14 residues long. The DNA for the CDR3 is TGCGCCAGCAGCCCGGACAGGATGAACACTGAAGCTTTCTTT. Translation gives CASSPDRMNTEAFF.

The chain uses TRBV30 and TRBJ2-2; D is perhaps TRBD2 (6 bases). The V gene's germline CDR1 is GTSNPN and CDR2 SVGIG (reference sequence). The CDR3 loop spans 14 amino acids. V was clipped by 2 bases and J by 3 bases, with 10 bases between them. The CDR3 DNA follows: TGTGCCTGGAGTTCGGGAGTTCACACCGGGGAGCTGTTTTTT. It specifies CAWSSGVHTGELFF.

The CDR3 DNA sequence: TGTGCCAGCAGTTCACCTGTATACAATGAGCAGTTCTTC. Amino acids: CASSSPVYNEQFF. V usage is TRBV6-6 and J usage is TRBJ2-1; no clear D. The CDR3 contains 13 residues. The ends were cut back, 4 bases at V and 4 bases at J, with 8 bases in the middle. Germline V gene sequence: CDR1 MNHNY, CDR2 SVGAGI (reference sequence).

The CDR3 region has the DNA TGTGCCAGCTCACCACGGACTAGCGGGGCCGGCGATGAGCAGTTCTTC. Its translation: CASSPRTSGAGDEQFF. The rearrangement uses TRBV18 and TRBJ2-1, with TRBD2 matching over 12 bases. The germline V gene encodes CDR1 KGHSH and CDR2 LQKENI. The CDR3 totals 16 residues. J lost 8 bases, V lost 1 base, and 6 bases had no gene match.

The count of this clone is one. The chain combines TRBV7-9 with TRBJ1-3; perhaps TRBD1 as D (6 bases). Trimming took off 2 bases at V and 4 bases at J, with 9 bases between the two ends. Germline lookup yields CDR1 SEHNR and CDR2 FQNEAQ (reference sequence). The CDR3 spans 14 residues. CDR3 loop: CASSLSGEGNTIYF. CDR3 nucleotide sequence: TGTGCCAGCAGCTTATCAGGGGAGGGAAACACCATATATTTT.

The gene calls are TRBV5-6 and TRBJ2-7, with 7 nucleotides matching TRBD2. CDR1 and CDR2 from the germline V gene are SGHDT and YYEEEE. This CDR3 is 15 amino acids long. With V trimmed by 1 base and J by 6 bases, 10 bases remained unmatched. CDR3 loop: CASSLLRTGGPEQYV. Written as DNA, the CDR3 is TGTGCCAGCAGCTTGCTGAGGACGGGAGGCCCCGAGCAGTACGTC.

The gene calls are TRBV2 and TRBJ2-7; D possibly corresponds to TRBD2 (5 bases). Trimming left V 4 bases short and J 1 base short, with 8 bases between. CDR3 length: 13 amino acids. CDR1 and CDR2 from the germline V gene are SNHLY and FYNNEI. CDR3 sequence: CASSGTGSYEQYV. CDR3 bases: TGTGCCAGCAGTGGTACGGGGTCCTACGAGCAGTACGTC.

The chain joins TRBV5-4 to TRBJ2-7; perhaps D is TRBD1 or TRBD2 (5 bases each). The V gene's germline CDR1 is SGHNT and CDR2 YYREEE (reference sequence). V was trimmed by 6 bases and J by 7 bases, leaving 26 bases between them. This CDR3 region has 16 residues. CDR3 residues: CASTLGRGTPPWEQYF. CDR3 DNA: TGTGCCAGCACCCTTGGTCGAGGGACCCCCCCTTGGGAGCAGTACTTC.

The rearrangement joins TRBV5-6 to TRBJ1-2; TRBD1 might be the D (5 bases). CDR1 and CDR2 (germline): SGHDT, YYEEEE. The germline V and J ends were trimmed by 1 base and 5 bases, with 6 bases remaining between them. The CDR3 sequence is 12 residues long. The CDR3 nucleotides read TGTGCCAGCAGCTTGACAGGATATGGCTACACCTTC. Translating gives CASSLTGYGYTF.

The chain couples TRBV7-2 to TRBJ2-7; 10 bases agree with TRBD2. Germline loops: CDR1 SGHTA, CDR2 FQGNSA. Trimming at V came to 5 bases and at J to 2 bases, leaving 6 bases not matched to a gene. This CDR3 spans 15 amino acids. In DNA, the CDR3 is TGTGCCAGCAGCCAGGGACTAGCGATCGCCTACGAGCAGTACTTC. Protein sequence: CASSQGLAIAYEQYF.

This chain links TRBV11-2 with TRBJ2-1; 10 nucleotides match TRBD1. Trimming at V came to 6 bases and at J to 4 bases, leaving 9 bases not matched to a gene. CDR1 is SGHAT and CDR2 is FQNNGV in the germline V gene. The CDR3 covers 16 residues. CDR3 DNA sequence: TGTGCCAGCAGTCACTACCGGGACAGGGGATACAATGAGCAGTTCTTC. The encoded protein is CASSHYRDRGYNEQFF.

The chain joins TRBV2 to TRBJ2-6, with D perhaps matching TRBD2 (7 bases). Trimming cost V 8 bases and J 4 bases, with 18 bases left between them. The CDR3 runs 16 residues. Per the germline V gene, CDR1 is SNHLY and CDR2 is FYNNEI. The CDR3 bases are TGTGCCAGCGACTGGGGGGGCGCGGCCGGGGCCAACGTCCTGACTTTC. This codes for CASDWGGAAGANVLTF.

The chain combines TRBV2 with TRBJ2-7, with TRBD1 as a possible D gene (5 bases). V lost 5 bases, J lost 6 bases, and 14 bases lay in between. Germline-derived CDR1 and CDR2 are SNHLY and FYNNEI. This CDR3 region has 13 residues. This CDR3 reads CASSPQGTGEQYV. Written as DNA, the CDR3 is TGTGCCAGCAGTCCCCAGGGTACGGGCGAGCAGTACGTC.

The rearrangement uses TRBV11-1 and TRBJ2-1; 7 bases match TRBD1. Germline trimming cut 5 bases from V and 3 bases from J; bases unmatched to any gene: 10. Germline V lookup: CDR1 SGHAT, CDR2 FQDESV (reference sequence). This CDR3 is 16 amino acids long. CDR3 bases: TGTGCCAGCAGCCCCAGTGTAGGGGGCAGCTACAATGAGCAGTTCTTC. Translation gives CASSPSVGGSYNEQFF.

The CDR3 sequence is CSAGHPNYGYTF. CDR3 in DNA: TGCAGCGCGGGACATCCTAACTATGGCTACACCTTC. V gene TRBV29-1 combines with J gene TRBJ1-2, with D possibly being TRBD1 (6 bases). Germline CDR1 reads SQVTM; CDR2 reads ANQGSEA. Trimming took off 7 bases at V and 0 bases at J, with 9 bases between the two ends. The CDR3 is 12 residues long.

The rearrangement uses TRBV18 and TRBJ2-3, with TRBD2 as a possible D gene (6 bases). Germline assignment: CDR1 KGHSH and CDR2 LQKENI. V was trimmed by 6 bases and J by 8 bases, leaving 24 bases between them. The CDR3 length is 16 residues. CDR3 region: CASSPIALGLLGTQYF. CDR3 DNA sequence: TGTGCCAGCTCCCCCATAGCGCTGGGACTTCTAGGTACGCAGTATTTT.

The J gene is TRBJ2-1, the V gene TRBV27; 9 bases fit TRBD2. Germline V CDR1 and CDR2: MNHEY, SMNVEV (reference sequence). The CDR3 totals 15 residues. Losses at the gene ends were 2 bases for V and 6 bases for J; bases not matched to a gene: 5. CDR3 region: CASSLMAGGSNEQFF. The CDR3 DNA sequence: TGTGCCAGCAGTTTAATGGCGGGAGGGTCCAATGAGCAGTTCTTC.

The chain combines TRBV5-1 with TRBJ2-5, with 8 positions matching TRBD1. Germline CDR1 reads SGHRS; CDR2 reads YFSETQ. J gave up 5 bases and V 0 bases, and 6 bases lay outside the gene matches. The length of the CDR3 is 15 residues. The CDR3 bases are TGCGCCAGCAGCTTGGGGACAGGGTTGGGGGAGACCCAGTACTTC. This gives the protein CASSLGTGLGETQYF.

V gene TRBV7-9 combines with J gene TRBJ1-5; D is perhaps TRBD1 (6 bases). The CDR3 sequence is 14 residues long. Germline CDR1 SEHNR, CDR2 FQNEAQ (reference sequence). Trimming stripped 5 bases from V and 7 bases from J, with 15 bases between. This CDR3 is CASSQGGNRQPQHF. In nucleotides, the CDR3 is TGTGCCAGCAGCCAAGGGGGGAATCGGCAGCCCCAGCATTTT.

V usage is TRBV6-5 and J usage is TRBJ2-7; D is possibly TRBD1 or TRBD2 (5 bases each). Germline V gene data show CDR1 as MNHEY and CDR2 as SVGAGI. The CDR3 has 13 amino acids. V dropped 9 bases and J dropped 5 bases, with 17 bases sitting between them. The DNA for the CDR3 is TGTGCCAGTGCCCCGGGACCTGCGAACGAGCAGTACGTC. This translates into CASAPGPANEQYV.

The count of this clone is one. CDR3 sequence reads: CASSIRVDSPLYGYTF. The DNA for the CDR3 is TGTGCCAGTAGTATACGAGTGGACAGTCCCTTATATGGCTACACCTTC. The genes are TRBV19 and TRBJ1-2; the D gene is possibly TRBD1 (6 bases). V was shortened by 2 bases and J by 5 bases, with 18 bases between the two germline ends. The CDR3 covers 16 residues. Germline V gives CDR1 LNHDA, CDR2 SQIVND (reference sequence). The full variable domain, completed using reference TRBV19 and TRBJ1-2, is DGGITQSPKYLFRKEGQNVTLSCEQNLNHDAMYWYRQDPGQGLRLIYYSQIVNDFQKGDIAEGYSVSREKKESFPLTVTSAQKNPTAFYLCASSIRVDSPLYGYTFGSGTRLTVV.

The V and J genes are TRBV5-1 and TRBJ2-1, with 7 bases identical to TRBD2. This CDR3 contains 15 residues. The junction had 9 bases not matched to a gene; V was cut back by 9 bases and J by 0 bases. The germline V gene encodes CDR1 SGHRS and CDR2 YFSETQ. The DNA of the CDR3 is TGCGCCACCGCGCAAGGCGGGAGCTCCTACAATGAGCAGTTCTTC. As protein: CATAQGGSSYNEQFF.

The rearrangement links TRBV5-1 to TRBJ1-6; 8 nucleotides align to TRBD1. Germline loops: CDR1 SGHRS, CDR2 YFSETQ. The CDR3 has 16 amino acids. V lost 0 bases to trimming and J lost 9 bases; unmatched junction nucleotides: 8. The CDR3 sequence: CASSLEVGQGGSPLHF. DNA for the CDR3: TGCGCCAGCAGCTTGGAAGTTGGACAGGGAGGTTCACCCCTCCACTTT.

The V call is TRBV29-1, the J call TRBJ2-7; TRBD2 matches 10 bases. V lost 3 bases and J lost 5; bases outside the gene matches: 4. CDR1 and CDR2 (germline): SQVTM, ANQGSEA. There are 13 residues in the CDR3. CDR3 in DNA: TGCAGCGTTGATGGGCTAGCGGGAGACGAGCAGTACTTC. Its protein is CSVDGLAGDEQYF.

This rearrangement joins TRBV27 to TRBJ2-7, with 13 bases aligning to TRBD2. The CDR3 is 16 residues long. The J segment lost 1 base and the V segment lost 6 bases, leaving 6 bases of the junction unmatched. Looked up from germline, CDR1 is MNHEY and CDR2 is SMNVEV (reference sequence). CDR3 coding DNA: TGTGCCAGCAGCGCCGGACTAGCGGGAGTGTCCTACGAGCAGTACTTC. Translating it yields CASSAGLAGVSYEQYF.

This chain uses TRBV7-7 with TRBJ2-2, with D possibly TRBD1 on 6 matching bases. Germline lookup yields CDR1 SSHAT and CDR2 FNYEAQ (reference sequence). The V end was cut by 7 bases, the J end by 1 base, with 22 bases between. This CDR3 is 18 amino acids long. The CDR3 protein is CASTKFLRDKLNTGELFF. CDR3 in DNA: TGTGCCAGCACCAAATTCCTCCGGGACAAGCTGAACACCGGGGAGCTGTTTTTT. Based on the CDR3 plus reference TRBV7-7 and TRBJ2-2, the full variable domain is GAGVSQSPRYKVTKRGQDVTLRCDPISSHATLYWYQQALGQGPEFLTYFNYEAQPDKSGLPSDRFSAERPEGSISTLTIQRTEQRDSAMYRCASTKFLRDKLNTGELFFGEGSRLTVL.

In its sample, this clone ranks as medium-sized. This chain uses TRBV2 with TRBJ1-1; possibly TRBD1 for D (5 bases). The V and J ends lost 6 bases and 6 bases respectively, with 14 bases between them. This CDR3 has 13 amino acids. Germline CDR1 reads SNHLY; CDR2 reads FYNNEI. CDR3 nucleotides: TGTGCCAGCAGAGCCTCAGGGCGCGCTGAAGCTTTCTTT. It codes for CASRASGRAEAFF. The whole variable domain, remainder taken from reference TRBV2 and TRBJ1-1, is EPEVTQTPSHQVTQMGQEVILRCVPISNHLYFYWYRQILGQKVEFLVSFYNNEISEKSEIFDDQFSVERPDGSNFTLKIRSTKLEDSAMYFCASRASGRAEAFFGQGTRLTVV.

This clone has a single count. CDR3 sequence reads: CASSQDRQKAFF. CDR3 nucleotide sequence: TGTGCCAGCAGCCAAGATCGCCAGAAAGCTTTCTTT. The chain couples TRBV4-2 to TRBJ1-1; no reliable D call. This CDR3 region has 12 residues. Trimming cost V 0 bases and J 9 bases, with 8 bases left between them. CDR1 and CDR2 from the germline V gene are LGHNA and YNFKEQ.

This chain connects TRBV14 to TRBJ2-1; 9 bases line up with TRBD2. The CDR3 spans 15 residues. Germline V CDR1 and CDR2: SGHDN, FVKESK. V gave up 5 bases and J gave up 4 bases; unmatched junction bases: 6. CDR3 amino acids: CASSWGLALYNEQFF. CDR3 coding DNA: TGTGCCAGCAGCTGGGGACTAGCCCTATACAATGAGCAGTTCTTC.

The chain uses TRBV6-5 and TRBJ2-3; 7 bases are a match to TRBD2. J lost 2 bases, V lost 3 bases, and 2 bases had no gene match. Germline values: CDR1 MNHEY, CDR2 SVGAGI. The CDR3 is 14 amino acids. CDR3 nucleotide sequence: TGTGCCAGCAGTTATGCGGGAGTCACAGATACGCAGTATTTT. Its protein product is CASSYAGVTDTQYF.